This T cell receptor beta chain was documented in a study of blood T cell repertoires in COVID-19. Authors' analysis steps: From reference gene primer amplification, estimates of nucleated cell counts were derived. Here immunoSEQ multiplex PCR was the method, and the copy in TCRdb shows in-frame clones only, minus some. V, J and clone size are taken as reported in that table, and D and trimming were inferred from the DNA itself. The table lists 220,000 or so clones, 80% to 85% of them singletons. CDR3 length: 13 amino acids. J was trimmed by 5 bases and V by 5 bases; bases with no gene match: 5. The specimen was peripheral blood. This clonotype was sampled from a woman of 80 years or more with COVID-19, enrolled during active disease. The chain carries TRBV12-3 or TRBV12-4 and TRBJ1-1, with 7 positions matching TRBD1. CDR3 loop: CASSKTGSTEAFF. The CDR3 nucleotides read TGTGCCAGCAGTAAGACAGGGAGTACTGAAGCTTTCTTT.